Sequencing of this TCR beta chain was carried out in a study of T cell responses to AZD1222 COVID-19 vaccine. Overall study results and limits: The donor cohort was predominantly white British with a female majority, and clonal diversity may have been underestimated. After two AZD1222 doses, spike-specific TCR breadth and depth rose versus day 0. Within unmutated variant regions lay the reported targets of nearly half of spike-specific TCRs. The peak T cell response came first, and repertoires were sampled only after it.

Sequenced by immunoSEQ multiplex PCR; TCRdb stores in-frame clones only, minus some. Of some 60,000 clones in the sample, roughly 84% were seen once. CDR1 is SNHLY and CDR2 is FYNNEI in the germline V gene. The V and J ends lost 8 bases and 4 bases, in that order; junction bases with no gene match: 11. The CDR3 length is 14 residues. As for this clone: Antigen unknown.

The sequences come from peripheral blood, collected on day 0 of AZD1222 vaccination. The chain uses TRBV2 and TRBJ2-7; 7 bases agree with TRBD2. The sequence was collected from an adult in good health. The CDR3 protein is CASGRLLATYEQYV. CDR3 bases: TGTGCCAGCGGTCGACTACTAGCGACGTACGAGCAGTACGTC.